The 24 T cell receptor beta chains in this list originate from one sample, sequenced in a study of shared T cell receptors in the human thymus. Generated by immunoSEQ multiplex PCR, the TCRdb table keeps only in-frame clones and is missing some. Seen here are 550,000 to 800,000 clones, approximately 85% observed once, and the top ten hold about 0.011%. Separately, the same data were catalogued under a study of human thymus T cells.

The sample comprised thymocytes. These receptors were taken from a girl less than two years old with a congenital heart defect.

V usage is TRBV30 and J usage is TRBJ1-2; the match to TRBD1 covers 11 bases. This CDR3 has 18 amino acids. CDR1 GTSNPN and CDR2 SVGIG come from the germline V gene (reference sequence). J gave up 4 bases and V 4 bases, and 17 bases lay outside the gene matches. CDR3 sequence (DNA): TGTGCCTGGACCCATGGACAGGGGGCGGTGGTGGGGATCTATGGCTACACCTTC. It specifies CAWTHGQGAVVGIYGYTF.

This clone was picked up one time. The rearrangement links TRBV28 to TRBJ1-1; D ambiguous. V shed 5 bases and J shed 2 bases, with 15 bases lying between them. The CDR3 is made up of 15 amino acids. Germline CDR1 reads MDHEN; CDR2 reads SYDVKM. CDR3 loop: CASSPCATENTEAFF. The CDR3 coding sequence is TGTGCCAGCAGTCCCTGCGCTACAGAAAACACTGAAGCTTTCTTT.

J is TRBJ2-1 and V is TRBV6-1, with a possible D match to TRBD2 (5 bases). V lost 8 bases to trimming and J lost 0 bases, with 14 bases between them. The CDR3 spans 15 residues. CDR1 and CDR2 (germline): MNHNS, SASEGT. The CDR3 is CASGPQRHSYNEQFF. The CDR3 DNA sequence: TGTGCCAGCGGCCCCCAGCGGCACTCCTACAATGAGCAGTTCTTC.

The chain carries TRBV18 and TRBJ1-6; D is undetermined. The ends were cut back, 6 bases at V and 4 bases at J, with 7 bases in the middle. Germline values: CDR1 KGHSH, CDR2 LQKENI. The CDR3 is 13 residues long. The CDR3 DNA reads TGTGCCAGCTCGACACTTTATAATTCACCCCTCCACTTT. Translating gives CASSTLYNSPLHF.

The chain carries TRBV5-6 and TRBJ1-1; 7 positions match TRBD1. Germline loops: CDR1 SGHDT, CDR2 YYEEEE. V was clipped by 4 bases and J by 0 bases; unmatched bases: 6. The CDR3 spans 15 residues. The chain's CDR3 is CASSRTGQMNTEAFF. The DNA for the CDR3 is TGTGCCAGCAGCCGTACGGGACAGATGAACACTGAAGCTTTCTTT.

This clone was counted between two and nine times. The V and J genes are TRBV2 and TRBJ1-1, with D perhaps matching TRBD1 (5 bases). This CDR3 spans 16 amino acids. The V and J ends lost 1 base and 3 bases respectively, with 15 bases between them. Germline CDR1 and CDR2: SNHLY and FYNNEI. CDR3 loop: CASSEVPVVGDTEAFF. The CDR3 DNA reads TGTGCCAGCAGTGAAGTCCCTGTGGTAGGGGACACTGAAGCTTTCTTT.

The chain employs TRBV4-1 and TRBJ1-4; 7 bases fit TRBD1. J lost 0 bases, V lost 7 bases, and 8 bases had no gene match. CDR3 length: 16 amino acids. In germline, CDR1 is MGHRA, CDR2 YSYEKL. This CDR3 is CASIGGDRPTNEKLFF. The CDR3 DNA reads as TGCGCCAGCATAGGGGGCGACCGCCCAACTAATGAAAAACTGTTTTTT.

This sequence joins TRBV30 and TRBJ2-1; D not resolved. The CDR3 sequence is 12 residues long. Trimming left V 3 bases short and J 3 bases short, with 6 bases between. Germline V gives CDR1 GTSNPN, CDR2 SVGIG (reference sequence). Here the CDR3 DNA reads TGTGCCTGGAGCCCCAACTACAATGAGCAGTTCTTC. Its protein is CAWSPNYNEQFF.

V gene TRBV6-5 combines with J gene TRBJ2-7; 8 nucleotides agree with TRBD2. J gave up 4 bases and V 10 bases, and 3 bases lay outside the gene matches. CDR1 and CDR2 (germline): MNHEY, SVGAGI. This CDR3 contains 11 residues. CDR3 bases: TGTGCCACGGGGGGGGAGTACGAGCAGTACTTC. Translated: CATGGEYEQYF.

This chain uses TRBV29-1 with TRBJ2-3; a possible D gene is TRBD2 (6 bases). CDR1 SQVTM and CDR2 ANQGSEA come from the germline V gene. CDR3 length: 13 residues. The V and J ends lost 3 bases and 2 bases respectively, with 9 bases between them. The CDR3 reads CSVEEGSTDTQYF. The CDR3 coding sequence is TGCAGCGTTGAGGAGGGGTCCACAGATACGCAGTATTTT.

This chain links TRBV7-2 with TRBJ1-1; the D gene is possibly TRBD1 (6 bases). Germline CDR1 and CDR2: SGHTA and FQGNSA. V was clipped by 5 bases and J by 1 base, with 17 bases between them. The CDR3 covers 16 residues. CDR3 sequence (DNA): TGTGCCAGCAGCAAAGGTTGGGGCAGGGGGAACACTGAAGCTTTCTTT. Amino acids: CASSKGWGRGNTEAFF.

V and J are TRBV7-3 and TRBJ2-3, with 9 bases that match TRBD2. V shed 5 bases and J 5 bases; nucleotides not matched to a gene: 14. The CDR3 extends over 17 amino acids. Germline V lookup: CDR1 SGHTA, CDR2 FQGTGA. The CDR3 DNA reads as TGTGCCAGCAGCCCCTTTACTAGCGGGCCGTTGGGAGATACGCAGTATTTT. This gives the protein CASSPFTSGPLGDTQYF.

This chain uses TRBV14 with TRBJ1-6; perhaps TRBD1 as D (6 bases). Germline V gives CDR1 SGHDN, CDR2 FVKESK. CDR3 length: 13 residues. Trimming took 6 bases from V and 16 from J, leaving 19 bases between them. This CDR3 reads CASSPNYRAVLHF. The DNA for the CDR3 is TGTGCCAGCAGTCCAAACTACAGGGCTGTGCTCCACTTT.

V usage is TRBV28 and J usage is TRBJ2-7, with a weak D call TRBD2 (6 bases). The CDR3 totals 19 residues. Germline loops: CDR1 MDHEN, CDR2 SYDVKM. Trimming stripped 7 bases from V and 3 bases from J, with 31 bases between. The chain's CDR3 is CASTPKRVERGNSFYEQYF. As DNA, the CDR3 is TGTGCCAGCACCCCAAAACGGGTAGAACGGGGGAATTCATTCTACGAGCAGTACTTC.

This chain uses TRBV18 with TRBJ2-3, with 7 bases that match TRBD1. CDR3 length equals 16 residues. V shed 3 bases, J shed 2 bases, and the junction held 8 bases outside the gene matches. From germline, CDR1 is KGHSH and CDR2 LQKENI. Here the CDR3 DNA reads TGTGCCAGCTCACCGGGCAGGGGGAGTTCCACAGATACGCAGTATTTT. It encodes CASSPGRGSSTDTQYF. The whole variable domain, filled in from reference TRBV18 and TRBJ2-3, reads NAGVMQNPRHLVRRRGQEARLRCSPMKGHSHVYWYRQLPEEGLKFMVYLQKENIIDESGMPKERFSAEFPKEGPSILRIQQVVRGDSAAYFCASSPGRGSSTDTQYFGPGTRLTVL.

This rearrangement joins TRBV5-1 to TRBJ2-7; perhaps TRBD2 as D (6 bases). CDR3 length equals 14 residues. Deletions cut 6 bases from V and 2 bases from J, with 15 bases between. In germline, CDR1 is SGHRS, CDR2 YFSETQ. The CDR3 loop reads CASMGSGVAYEQYF. DNA of the CDR3: TGCGCCAGCATGGGGTCGGGGGTCGCCTACGAGCAGTACTTC. The whole variable domain, remainder taken from reference TRBV5-1 and TRBJ2-7, is KAGVTQTPRYLIKTRGQQVTLSCSPISGHRSVSWYQQTPGQGLQFLFEYFSETQRNKGNFPGRFSGRQFSNSRSEMNVSTLELGDSALYLCASMGSGVAYEQYFGPGTRLTVT.

This clone was seen more than once but under ten times. The chain has TRBV5-6 and TRBJ1-5; 11 nucleotides align to TRBD1. The ends lost 0 bases at V and 4 bases at J; junction bases unmatched: 3. This CDR3 has 16 amino acids. Germline loops: CDR1 SGHDT, CDR2 YYEEEE. The CDR3 bases are TGTGCCAGCAGCTTGGACCGGGACAGGGGGAATCAGCCCCAGCATTTT. This codes for CASSLDRDRGNQPQHF.

In its sample, this clone was seen a few times. CDR3 nucleotide sequence: TGTGCCAGTAGTCCTTCACCGCCCACTACGGTCACAGATACGCAGTATTTT. This encodes CASSPSPPTTVTDTQYF. The chain uses TRBV19 and TRBJ2-3; D remains unclear. CDR3 length: 17 residues. Germline V CDR1 and CDR2: LNHDA, SQIVND (reference sequence). Trimming took off 5 bases at V and 2 bases at J, with 20 bases between the two ends.

The genes are TRBV5-8 and TRBJ1-2; D ambiguous. Per germline, CDR1 SGHTS and CDR2 YDEGEE. This CDR3 spans 14 amino acids. V lost 1 base and J 8 bases, leaving 15 bases between the germline ends. This chain's CDR3 is CASSLITCSRGYTF. DNA of the CDR3: TGTGCCAGCAGCTTGATCACCTGTTCGAGGGGCTACACCTTC. Filled out from reference TRBV5-8 and TRBJ1-2, the complete variable domain reads EAGVTQSPTHLIKTRGQQATLRCSPISGHTSVYWYQQALGLGLQFLLWYDEGEERNRGNFPPRFSGRQFPNYSSELNVNALELEDSALYLCASSLITCSRGYTFGSGTRLTVV.

The V and J genes are TRBV5-5 and TRBJ1-2, with D tentatively TRBD1 (5 bases). The V gene's germline CDR1 is SGHKS and CDR2 YYEKEE (reference sequence). V was pared by 1 base and J by 2 bases, with 12 bases between. CDR3 size: 15 residues. CDR3 DNA sequence: TGTGCCAGCAGCTTGTCGACAGAACTCAACTATGGCTACACCTTC. Translating gives CASSLSTELNYGYTF.

This clone was seen once. The chain has TRBV15 and TRBJ2-7, with 7 bases matching TRBD1. The CDR3 has 17 amino acids. The J segment lost 5 bases and the V segment lost 0 bases, leaving 13 bases of the junction unmatched. CDR1 LNHNV and CDR2 YYDKDF come from the germline V gene (reference sequence). CDR3 in amino acids: CATSRDRGSGGCDEQYF. The CDR3 DNA reads TGTGCCACCAGCAGAGATAGAGGTTCAGGGGGATGCGACGAGCAGTACTTC.

The rearrangement uses TRBV28 and TRBJ1-1, with TRBD1 identical over 7 bases. Germline V lookup: CDR1 MDHEN, CDR2 SYDVKM. V gave up 2 bases and J gave up 6 bases; unmatched junction bases: 12. CDR3 length equals 16 residues. CDR3 region: CASSLNRGRGTSEAFF. The DNA for the CDR3 is TGTGCCAGCAGTTTAAACCGTGGCAGGGGGACTTCTGAAGCTTTCTTT.

V and J are TRBV5-6 and TRBJ1-3; D might be TRBD1 (5 bases). Germline CDR1 reads SGHDT; CDR2 reads YYEEEE. The CDR3 runs 15 residues. V was trimmed by 3 bases and J by 0 bases, leaving 10 bases between them. CDR3 loop: CASSSPGYSGNTIYF. CDR3 DNA: TGTGCCAGCAGCTCCCCAGGGTACTCTGGAAACACCATATATTTT.

The V and J genes are TRBV15 and TRBJ2-1; TRBD2 might be the D (5 bases). Germline V lookup: CDR1 LNHNV, CDR2 YYDKDF (reference sequence). Trimming cost V 0 bases and J 2 bases, with 14 bases left between them. The CDR3 contains 17 residues. CDR3 bases: TGTGCCACCAGCAGAGATCGGCGGGCAGACACCTACAATGAGCAGTTCTTC. Translating gives CATSRDRRADTYNEQFF.